What follows describes a single TCR beta chain. Its antigen is not identified. Before the COVID-19 pandemic, during about 2011-2019, CD4+ T cells were taken from unexposed donors. The cells were cultured for about ten days before CD4+ T cells were isolated. The data were obtained in a study of CD4 T cells in relation to SARS-CoV-2 and coronaviruses. Germline CDR1 is MNHEY and CDR2 is SVGEGT. This CDR3 has 16 residues. Trimming took 0 bases from V and 5 from J; bases not matched to a gene: 7. Clones were sequenced by immunoSEQ multiplex PCR, and TCRdb holds only the in-frame ones, with some missing. The sample lists about 29,000 clones, around three quarters occurring once.

The chain carries TRBV6-2 or TRBV6-3 and TRBJ2-5, with TRBD2 identical over 9 bases. The source material was CD4+ T cells from PBMCs, cultured in vitro. This TCR derives from a human donor in good health. CDR3 DNA: TGTGCCAGCAGTTACTCGAGGGCGGGGGGGCAGGAGACCCAGTACTTC. This codes for CASSYSRAGGQETQYF.